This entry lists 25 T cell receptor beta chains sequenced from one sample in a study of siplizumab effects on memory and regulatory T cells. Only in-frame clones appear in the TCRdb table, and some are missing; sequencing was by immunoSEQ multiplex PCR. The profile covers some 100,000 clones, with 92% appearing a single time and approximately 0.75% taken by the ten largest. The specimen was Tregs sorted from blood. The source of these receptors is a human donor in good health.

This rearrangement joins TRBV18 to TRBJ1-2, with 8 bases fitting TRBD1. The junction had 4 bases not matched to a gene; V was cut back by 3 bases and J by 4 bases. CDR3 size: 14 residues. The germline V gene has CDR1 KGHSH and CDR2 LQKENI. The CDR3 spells CASSPGQGVYGYTF. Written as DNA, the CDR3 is TGTGCCAGCTCACCTGGACAGGGTGTCTATGGCTACACCTTC.

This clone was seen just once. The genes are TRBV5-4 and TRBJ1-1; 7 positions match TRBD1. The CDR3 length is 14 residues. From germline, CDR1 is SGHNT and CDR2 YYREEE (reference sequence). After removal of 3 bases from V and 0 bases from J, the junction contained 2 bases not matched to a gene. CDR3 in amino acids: CASSSDRLNTEAFF. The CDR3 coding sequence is TGTGCCAGCAGCTCGGACAGGCTGAACACTGAAGCTTTCTTT.

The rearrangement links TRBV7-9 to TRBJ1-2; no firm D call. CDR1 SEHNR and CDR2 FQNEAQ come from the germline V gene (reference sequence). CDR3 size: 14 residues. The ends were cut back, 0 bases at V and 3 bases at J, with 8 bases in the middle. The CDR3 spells CASSLALGYYGYTF. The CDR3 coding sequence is TGTGCCAGCAGCTTAGCGCTGGGTTACTATGGCTACACCTTC. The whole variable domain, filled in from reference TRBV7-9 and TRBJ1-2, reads DTGVSQNPRHKITKRGQNVTFRCDPISEHNRLYWYRQTLGQGPEFLTYFQNEAQLEKSRLLSDRFSAERPKGSFSTLEIQRTEQGDSAMYLCASSLALGYYGYTFGSGTRLTVV.

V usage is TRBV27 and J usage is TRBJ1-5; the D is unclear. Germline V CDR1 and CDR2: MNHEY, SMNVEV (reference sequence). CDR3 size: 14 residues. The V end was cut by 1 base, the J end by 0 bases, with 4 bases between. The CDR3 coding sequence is TGTGCCAGCAGTTTATATATTAGCAATCAGCCCCAGCATTTT. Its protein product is CASSLYISNQPQHF.

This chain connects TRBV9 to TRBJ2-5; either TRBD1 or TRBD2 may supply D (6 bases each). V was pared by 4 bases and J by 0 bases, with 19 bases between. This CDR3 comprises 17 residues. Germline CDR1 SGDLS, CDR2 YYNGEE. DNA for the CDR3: TGTGCCAGCAGCCTTAGAGGGGGGACATATAACCAAGAGACCCAGTACTTC. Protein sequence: CASSLRGGTYNQETQYF.

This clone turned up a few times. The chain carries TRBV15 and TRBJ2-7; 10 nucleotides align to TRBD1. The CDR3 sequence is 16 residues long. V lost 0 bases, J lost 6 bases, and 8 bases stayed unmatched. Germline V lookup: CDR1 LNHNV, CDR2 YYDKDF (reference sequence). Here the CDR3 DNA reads TGTGCCACCAGCAGAGATCGAGGGACAGGGGCACCCGAGCAGTACTTC. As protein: CATSRDRGTGAPEQYF.

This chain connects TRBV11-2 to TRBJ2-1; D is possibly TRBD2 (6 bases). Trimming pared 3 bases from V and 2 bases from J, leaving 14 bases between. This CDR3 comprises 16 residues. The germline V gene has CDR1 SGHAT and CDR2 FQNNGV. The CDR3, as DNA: TGTGCCAGCAGCTTGGCCACGGGACTGCCCTACAATGAGCAGTTCTTC. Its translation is CASSLATGLPYNEQFF.

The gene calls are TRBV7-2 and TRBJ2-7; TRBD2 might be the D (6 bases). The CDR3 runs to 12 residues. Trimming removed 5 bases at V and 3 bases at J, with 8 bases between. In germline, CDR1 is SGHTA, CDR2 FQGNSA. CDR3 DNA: TGTGCCAGCAGCCCCGGGGGCTACGAGCAGTACTTC. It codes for CASSPGGYEQYF.

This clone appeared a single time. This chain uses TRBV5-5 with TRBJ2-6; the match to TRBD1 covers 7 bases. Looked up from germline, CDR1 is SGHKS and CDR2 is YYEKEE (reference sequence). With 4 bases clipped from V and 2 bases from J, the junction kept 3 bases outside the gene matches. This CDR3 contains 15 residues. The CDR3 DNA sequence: TGTGCCAGCAGCAGAACAGGGGCTGGGGCCAACGTCCTGACTTTC. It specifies CASSRTGAGANVLTF.

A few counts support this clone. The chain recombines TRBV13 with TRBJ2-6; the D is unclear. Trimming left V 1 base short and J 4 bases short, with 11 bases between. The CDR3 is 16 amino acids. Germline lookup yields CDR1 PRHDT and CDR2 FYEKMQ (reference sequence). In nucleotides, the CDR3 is TGTGCCAGCAGCTTAGCCCCGCTCCGAGGGGCCAACGTCCTGACTTTC. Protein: CASSLAPLRGANVLTF.

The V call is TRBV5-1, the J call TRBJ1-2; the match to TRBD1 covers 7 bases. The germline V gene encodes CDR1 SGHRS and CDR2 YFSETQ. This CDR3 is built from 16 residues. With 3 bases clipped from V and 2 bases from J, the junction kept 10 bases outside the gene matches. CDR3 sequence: CASSSAPRTGNYGYTF. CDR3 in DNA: TGCGCCAGCAGCTCAGCCCCTCGGACAGGCAACTATGGCTACACCTTC.

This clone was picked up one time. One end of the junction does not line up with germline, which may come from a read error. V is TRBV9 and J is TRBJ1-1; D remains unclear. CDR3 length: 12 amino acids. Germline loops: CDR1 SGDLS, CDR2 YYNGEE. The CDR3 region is CASSVATSETFF. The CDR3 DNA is TGTGCCAGCAGCGTAGCCACTTCTGAAACTTTCTTT.

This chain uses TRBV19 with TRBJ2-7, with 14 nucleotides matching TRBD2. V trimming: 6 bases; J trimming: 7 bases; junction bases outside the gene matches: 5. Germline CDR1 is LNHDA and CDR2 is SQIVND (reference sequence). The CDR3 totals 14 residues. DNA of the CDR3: TGTGCCAGTAGCCGGACTAGCGGGAGGTGGGAGCAGTACTTC. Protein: CASSRTSGRWEQYF.

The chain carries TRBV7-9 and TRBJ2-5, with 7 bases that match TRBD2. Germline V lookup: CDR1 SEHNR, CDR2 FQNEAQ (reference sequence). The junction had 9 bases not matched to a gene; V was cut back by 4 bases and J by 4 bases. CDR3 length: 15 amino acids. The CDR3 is CASSWTRGELETQYF. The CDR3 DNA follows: TGTGCCAGCAGCTGGACCCGGGGGGAATTAGAGACCCAGTACTTC.

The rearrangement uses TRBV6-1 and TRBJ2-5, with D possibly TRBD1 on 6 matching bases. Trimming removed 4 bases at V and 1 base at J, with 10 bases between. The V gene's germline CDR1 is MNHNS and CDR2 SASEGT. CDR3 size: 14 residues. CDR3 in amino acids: CASSAQDSQETQYF. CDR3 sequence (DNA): TGTGCCAGCAGTGCCCAGGACAGCCAAGAGACCCAGTACTTC.

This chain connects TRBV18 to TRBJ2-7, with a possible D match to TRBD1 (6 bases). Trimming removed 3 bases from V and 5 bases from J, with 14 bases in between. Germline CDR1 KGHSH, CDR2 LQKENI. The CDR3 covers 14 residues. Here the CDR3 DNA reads TGTGCCAGCTCACCTCTGCAACAGGGAAACGAGCAGTACTTC. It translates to CASSPLQQGNEQYF.

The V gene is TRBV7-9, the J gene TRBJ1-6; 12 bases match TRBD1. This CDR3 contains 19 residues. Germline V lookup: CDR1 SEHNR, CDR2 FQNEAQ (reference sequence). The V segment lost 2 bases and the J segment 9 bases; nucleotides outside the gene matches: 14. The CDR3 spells CASSLRGGGQGASGSPLHF. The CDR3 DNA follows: TGTGCCAGCAGCTTACGAGGTGGGGGACAGGGGGCGTCGGGTTCACCCCTCCACTTT.

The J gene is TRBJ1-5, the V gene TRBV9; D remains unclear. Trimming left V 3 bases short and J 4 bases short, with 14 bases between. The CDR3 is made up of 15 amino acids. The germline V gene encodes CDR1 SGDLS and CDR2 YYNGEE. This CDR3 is CASSAGATENQPQHF. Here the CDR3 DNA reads TGTGCCAGCAGCGCCGGTGCGACGGAGAATCAGCCCCAGCATTTT.

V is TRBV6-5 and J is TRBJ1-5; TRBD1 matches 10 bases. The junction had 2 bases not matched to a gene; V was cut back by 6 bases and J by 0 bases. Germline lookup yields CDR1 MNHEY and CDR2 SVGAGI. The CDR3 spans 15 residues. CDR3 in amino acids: CASRRTGGSNQPQHF. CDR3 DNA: TGTGCCAGCAGAAGGACAGGGGGTAGCAATCAGCCCCAGCATTTT.

The CDR3 region is CASSEADRGETQYF. Written as DNA, the CDR3 is TGTGCCAGCAGTGAAGCAGACAGGGGTGAGACCCAGTACTTC. This chain links TRBV6-1 with TRBJ2-5; 8 bases line up with TRBD1. The ends lost 0 bases at V and 5 bases at J; junction bases unmatched: 2. There are 14 residues in the CDR3. Germline CDR1 reads MNHNS; CDR2 reads SASEGT.

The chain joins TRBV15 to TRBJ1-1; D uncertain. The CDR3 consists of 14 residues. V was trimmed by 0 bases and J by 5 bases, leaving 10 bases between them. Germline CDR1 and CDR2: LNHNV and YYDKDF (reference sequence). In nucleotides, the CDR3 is TGTGCCACCAGCAGAGATAGTATGGGGACTGAAGCTTTCTTT. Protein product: CATSRDSMGTEAFF.

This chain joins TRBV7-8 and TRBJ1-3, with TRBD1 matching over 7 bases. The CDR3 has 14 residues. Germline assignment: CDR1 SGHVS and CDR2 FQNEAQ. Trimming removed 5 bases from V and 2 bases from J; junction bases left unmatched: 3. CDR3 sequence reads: CASSRQGAGNTIYF. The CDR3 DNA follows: TGTGCCAGCAGCCGGCAGGGGGCTGGAAACACCATATATTTT.

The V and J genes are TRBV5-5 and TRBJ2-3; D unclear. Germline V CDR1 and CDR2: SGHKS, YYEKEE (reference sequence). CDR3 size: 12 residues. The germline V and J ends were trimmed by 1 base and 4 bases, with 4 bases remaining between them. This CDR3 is CASSLIPDTQYF. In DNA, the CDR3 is TGTGCCAGCAGCTTGATTCCAGATACGCAGTATTTT.

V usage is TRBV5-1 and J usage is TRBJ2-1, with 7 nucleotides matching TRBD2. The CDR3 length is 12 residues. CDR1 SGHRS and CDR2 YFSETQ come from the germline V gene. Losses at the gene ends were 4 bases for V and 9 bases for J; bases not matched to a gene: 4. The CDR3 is CASSELATEQFF. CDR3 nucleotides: TGCGCCAGCAGCGAACTAGCGACTGAGCAGTTCTTC.

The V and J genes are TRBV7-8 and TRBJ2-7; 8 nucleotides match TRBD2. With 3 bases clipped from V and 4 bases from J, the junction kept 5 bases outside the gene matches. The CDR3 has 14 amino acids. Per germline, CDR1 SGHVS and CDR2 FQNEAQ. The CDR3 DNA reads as TGTGCCAGCAGCTTTGATCGCGGGGGGTACGAGCAGTACTTC. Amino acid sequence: CASSFDRGGYEQYF.